Included here is one TCR beta chain sequence, with context. Sequenced by immunoSEQ multiplex PCR; TCRdb stores in-frame clones only, minus some. The table has roughly 250,000 clones, approximately 90% seen once. This record belongs to a study of blood T cell repertoires in COVID-19. CDR3 length equals 14 residues. CDR1 and CDR2 (germline): PRHDT, FYEKMQ (reference sequence). V was clipped by 0 bases and J by 6 bases, with 9 bases between them. Sequencing was performed on PBMCs or T cells enriched from blood (not recorded which). The receptor comes from a woman aged 18-29 years who had recovered from COVID-19. The chain recombines TRBV13 with TRBJ1-5; no definite D call. The CDR3 DNA reads as TGTGCCAGCAGCTTAGGATCAGTAACTCAGCCCCAGCATTTT. It is translated as CASSLGSVTQPQHF. Looking up the rest from reference TRBV13 and TRBJ1-5 gives the full variable domain: AAGVIQSPRHLIKEKRETATLKCYPIPRHDTVYWYQQGPGQDPQFLISFYEKMQSDKGSIPDRFSAQQFSDYHSELNMSSLELGDSALYFCASSLGSVTQPQHFGDGTRLSIL.